The sequence of this T cell receptor (beta chain) was determined in a study of OX40 agonist ivuxolimab in advanced cancers. Concerning the study at large: Ivuxolimab was a fully human IgG2 agonistic monoclonal antibody targeting the costimulatory receptor OX40 (CD134). Partial responses occurred in three dose-escalation patients: two with cutaneous melanoma and one with hepatocellular carcinoma. Of the approximately 54 dose-escalation patients, hepatocellular carcinoma was present in some 19, melanoma in approximately 15, renal cell carcinoma in 9 and head and neck cancer in 9. In the dose-escalation cohort, approximately 83% of patients were male, and the mean age was 60 years with a range of roughly 23 to 79. The paper covers the monotherapy dose-escalation part of the phase I ivuxolimab trial, which included N = 52 patients. Intravenous ivuxolimab was administered to patients every 2 weeks at six dose levels: 0.01, 0.1, 0.3, 1.5, 3 and 10 mg/kg. Prior anti-PD-1, anti-PD-L1 or anti-CTLA-4 therapy was permitted, and checkpoint inhibitors had been received by under 50% of dose-escalation patients. Peripheral TCRbeta sequencing aimed to test whether ivuxolimab altered TCR sequence diversity and caused clonal T-cell expansion.

A note on this clone: It has no known antigen specificity. The input lacks base qualities; no much larger clone sits a single base away.

Genomic DNA was isolated from the sorted cells so that the TCRbeta CDR3 region could be sequenced. The immunoSEQ Assay was used for sequencing of TCRbeta CDR3 regions. As stored in TCRdb, this immuneACCESS dataset retains in-frame rearrangements with V and J assigned. A fraction of the clones does not appear; measured against another copy, unresolved V genes explain less than half of the discrepancy, and the remainder lacks a known reason. The sample table shows approximately 49,000 clones, and 65% to 85% are seen once. 1.1% of the sample is in the top ten clones. Patients with a history of autoimmune disease or receiving systemic immunosuppression were excluded from the trial. Peripheral blood for TCR sequencing was drawn from every dose cohort at baseline, at cycle 4 day 1 and at cycle 7 day 1. The samples were drawn from a first-in-human, open-label, multicenter phase I dose-escalation trial of ivuxolimab. Adults with locally advanced or metastatic melanoma, renal cell carcinoma, hepatocellular carcinoma or head and neck squamous cell carcinoma were enrolled in the trial. Before TCR sequencing, CD4+ T cells and CD8+ T cells from peripheral blood were sorted into separate populations.

General findings and caveats noted by the study authors: Which antigens the clonally expanded peripheral T cells were specific for was not determined. At doses of 0.1 to 3.0 mg/kg, clonal expansion of both CD4+ and CD8+ blood T cells was observed from baseline to week 6. In partial responders in the 0.1-3.0 mg/kg groups, normalized peripheral clonal expansion was found to be among the lowest, especially among CD8+ T cells. After ivuxolimab, expanded clones were on average more numerous among CD8+ T cells than among CD4+ T cells. Low levels of normalized T-cell clonal expansion were also seen in some patients who did not respond.

For CDR1 and CDR2, the germline V gene lists MNHNS and SASEGT. Between the V and J ends, shortened by 4 bases and 5 bases respectively, the junction contains 23 bases. Measured from the cysteine to the phenylalanine, the CDR3 is 17 residues long. The DNA shown is the 51-base CDR3, in frame from base 1. Sequenced material: CD4+ or CD8+ T cells sorted from blood, taken in a trial of the OX40 agonist ivuxolimab. The chain is made from TRBV6-1 and TRBJ1-2; no D gene can be assigned with confidence. This receptor was identified in an adult with an advanced solid tumor such as melanoma, head and neck, liver or kidney cancer. The DNA sequence follows: TGTGCCAGCAGTGGTCGGGCAGGAGCTCGAAGAACTTATGGCTACACCTTC. Translated, this gives CASSGRAGARRTYGYTF.